The entry below describes one T cell receptor beta chain. The entry originates in a study of OX40 agonist ivuxolimab in advanced cancers. Study information: Recorded diagnoses for dose-escalation patients were hepatocellular carcinoma, melanoma, renal cell or head and neck cancer. Averaging about 60 years in age, with a range of about 23 to 90, the cohort was 65% to 90% male.

Data came from immunoSEQ multiplex PCR; TCRdb stores just in-frame clones and leaves some out. This table holds about 80,000 clones, about four fifths found once. The CDR3 has 12 amino acids. V lost 4 bases to trimming and J lost 4 bases, with 5 bases between them. The germline V gene has CDR1 ENHRY and CDR2 SYGVKD. The chain recombines TRBV10-3 with TRBJ2-1; D gene unclear. The origin of this receptor is an adult with an advanced solid tumor such as melanoma, head and neck, liver or kidney cancer. The input for sequencing was CD4+ or CD8+ T cells sorted from blood, taken in a trial of the OX40 agonist ivuxolimab. DNA of the CDR3: TGTGCCATCAGTGGGGGATACAATGAGCAGTTCTTC. Residues: CAISGGYNEQFF.